This T cell receptor beta chain was recovered during a study of tumor-infiltrating lymphocytes in primary liver carcinoma. Study summary: Primary liver carcinomas in the patients were surgically resected. Overall study findings and caveats: A significantly higher top-250-clone fraction was recorded for tumors than for blood (p = 0.039). Samples were bulk unsorted, so CD4+ and CD8+ repertoires were not compared. Researchers found tumor-adjacent and tumor-blood pairs overlapped less than tumor region pairs.

The authors made TCR beta cDNA from 500 to 600 ng total RNA with a constant-region primer. Slightly modified ARM-PCR served as the procedure for the TCR beta libraries. These libraries came from three rounds of nested multiplex PCR. TCRdb recomputed calls from the multiplex PCR reads with MiXCR, one row per CDR3 protein. The sample yields approximately 330,000 distinct CDR3 sequences, less than 75% seen once. The source of the blood RNA was unsorted whole blood, and germline DNA was extracted as well. Only one count was recorded for this clonotype. Its antigen is as yet unknown. One junction end disagrees with the germline gene, perhaps due to a read error. Source material: peripheral blood. The clonotype comes from a man aged 40-50 years with primary liver carcinoma and hepatitis B virus infection.

The CDR3 DNA sequence: TGTGCCGGCAGTTCGGAGGGAGAAAAACTGTTTTTT. Its translation is CAGSSEGEKLFF. This chain joins TRBV12-3 or TRBV12-4 and TRBJ1-4, with D unclear. The CDR3 has 12 residues.